The 20 T cell receptor beta chains below all came from one sample that was sequenced in a study of blood T cells in healthy people across ages. A second PCR of about 7 to 11 cycles used a sample-barcoded 5' primer and a J-beta primer mix. MiXCR was run by TCRdb on the 5' RACE reads, yielding one entry per CDR3 protein. The table records about 1.8 million distinct CDR3 sequences, roughly 49% of them present only once. What was sequenced was blood. All receptors come from a woman aged 40 to 50 in good health.

The chain couples TRBV6-1 to TRBJ2-3; 8 bases agree with TRBD2. Germline V gene sequence: CDR1 MNHNS, CDR2 SASEGT. This CDR3 comprises 14 residues. Trimming cost V 3 bases and J 3 bases; bases outside gene matches: 2. For the CDR3, the DNA is TGTGCCAGCAGTGACGGCGGGGGGACAGATACGCAGTATTTT. This translates into CASSDGGGTDTQYF.

As for this clonotype: Relative to the germline gene, one junction end is altered; a read error may explain this. The rearrangement links TRBV13 to TRBJ1-6; 9 nucleotides agree with TRBD1. From germline, CDR1 is PRHDT and CDR2 FYEKMQ (reference sequence). This CDR3 has 17 residues. In DNA, the CDR3 is TGTGCCAGCAGCCGAACACAGGGGGCGTCTCTCCATCCACCCCACCACTTT. It encodes CASSRTQGASLHPPHHF. The whole variable domain, remainder taken from reference TRBV13 and TRBJ1-6, is AAGVIQSPRHLIKEKRETATLKCYPIPRHDTVYWYQQGPGQDPQFLISFYEKMQSDKGSIPDRFSAQQFSDYHSELNMSSLELGDSALYFCASSRTQGASLHPPHHFGNGTRLTVT.

The V and J genes are TRBV7-2 and TRBJ2-4; 7 bases align to TRBD2. Losses at the gene ends were 8 bases for V and 7 bases for J; bases not matched to a gene: 11. The CDR3 has 14 residues. Per germline, CDR1 SGHTA and CDR2 FQGNSA. CDR3 sequence reads: CASGAYNGGNIQYF. As DNA, the CDR3 is TGTGCCAGCGGAGCTTACAACGGGGGGAACATTCAGTACTTC.

This rearrangement joins TRBV18 to TRBJ2-3; TRBD2 aligns across 9 bases. Germline trimming cut 4 bases from V and 4 bases from J; bases unmatched to any gene: 15. The CDR3 contains 18 residues. Germline assignment: CDR1 KGHSH and CDR2 LQKENI. The CDR3 nucleotides read TGTGCCAGCTCACGTGAAGCGGGGGGACCATCTAGCGCAGATACGCAGTATTTT. As protein: CASSREAGGPSSADTQYF.

This clonotype was picked up a small number of times. The rearrangement links TRBV28 to TRBJ2-4; weak D call: TRBD1 (7 bases). Germline lookup yields CDR1 MDHEN and CDR2 SYDVKM. This CDR3 has 21 residues. Deletions cut 5 bases from V and 1 base from J, with 30 bases between. The CDR3 loop reads CASSPTPVFPGGTGAKNIQYF. Written as DNA, the CDR3 is TGTGCCAGCAGTCCTACTCCAGTTTTCCCAGGGGGGACGGGTGCCAAAAACATTCAGTACTTC.

This chain joins TRBV28 and TRBJ1-2; 7 bases align to TRBD1. This CDR3 contains 15 residues. After removal of 6 bases from V and 1 base from J, the junction contained 8 bases not matched to a gene. Per the germline V gene, CDR1 is MDHEN and CDR2 is SYDVKM. This CDR3 reads CASRPLGQINYGYTF. The CDR3 DNA sequence: TGTGCCAGCAGGCCCCTGGGACAGATTAACTATGGCTACACCTTC.

This clonotype has a count of ten or more. The junction shows a germline mismatch at one end, possibly a read error. V is TRBV5-1 and J is TRBJ2-3, with 9 bases aligning to TRBD2. Germline V gives CDR1 SGHRS, CDR2 YFSETQ. CDR3 length equals 15 residues. DNA for the CDR3: TGTGCCAGCAGTCCTAGCGGGGCTAGCACAGATACGCAGTATTTT. Amino acid sequence: CASSPSGASTDTQYF.

The V and J genes are TRBV6-1 and TRBJ2-5; possible D gene TRBD1, 6 bases. The V and J ends lost 3 bases and 5 bases respectively, with 16 bases between them. This CDR3 comprises 15 residues. Germline CDR1 and CDR2: MNHNS and SASEGT. The CDR3 spells CASSDVDSGAETQYF. As DNA, the CDR3 is TGTGCCAGCAGTGATGTGGACAGTGGGGCGGAGACCCAGTACTTC.

The chain is built from TRBV21-1 and TRBJ2-1; the DNA was not used to check the table's D call, TRBD2. TRBV21-1 represents a pseudogene. The CDR3 sequence is 17 residues long. The CDR3 protein is CASTRGTSGANYNEQFF. The CDR3 DNA follows: TGTGCCAGCACCCGAGGAACTAGCGGGGCAAACTACAATGAGCAGTTCTTC.

The chain carries TRBV28 and TRBJ2-3; D call uncertain. Germline values: CDR1 MDHEN, CDR2 SYDVKM. Trimming removed 7 bases at V and 2 bases at J, with 10 bases between. The CDR3 sequence is 13 residues long. The CDR3 loop reads CASKPLPTDTQYF. CDR3 sequence (DNA): TGTGCCAGCAAACCACTACCCACAGATACGCAGTATTTT.

This chain uses TRBV9 with TRBJ2-1, with 7 positions matching TRBD1. Trimming removed 6 bases from V and 4 bases from J; junction bases left unmatched: 7. The germline V gene encodes CDR1 SGDLS and CDR2 YYNGEE. The CDR3 loop spans 14 amino acids. In DNA, the CDR3 is TGTGCCAGCAATACAGGGGTCTATTACAATGAGCAGTTCTTC. Protein product: CASNTGVYYNEQFF.

Only a few counts were recorded for this clonotype. The chain joins TRBV14 to TRBJ2-3; D is perhaps TRBD2 (5 bases). Trimming removed 0 bases at V and 2 bases at J, with 9 bases between. Per germline, CDR1 SGHDN and CDR2 FVKESK. The CDR3 consists of 15 residues. CDR3 DNA: TGTGCCAGCAGCCAAGATCCGGGGATCACAGATACGCAGTATTTT. It codes for CASSQDPGITDTQYF.

This chain connects TRBV6-5 to TRBJ1-1, with D tentatively TRBD1 (5 bases). The V gene lost 2 bases and the J gene lost 5 bases, with 9 bases spanning the gap. This CDR3 spans 13 amino acids. Germline loops: CDR1 MNHEY, CDR2 SVGAGI. CDR3 coding DNA: TGTGCCAGCAGTTACCAGGGCCGGACTGAAGCTTTCTTT. It is translated as CASSYQGRTEAFF.

The chain recombines TRBV3-1 with TRBJ2-7, with D perhaps being TRBD1 or TRBD2 (6 bases each). The CDR3 has 15 amino acids. Germline loops: CDR1 LGHDT, CDR2 YNNKEL (reference sequence). Trimming removed 5 bases at V and 0 bases at J, with 14 bases between. CDR3 loop: CASSERGLLSYEQYF. CDR3 DNA sequence: TGTGCCAGCAGCGAACGGGGGCTCCTCTCCTACGAGCAGTACTTC.

The rearrangement joins TRBV7-3 to TRBJ2-1; TRBD2 might be the D (6 bases). Per germline, CDR1 SGHTA and CDR2 FQGTGA. The CDR3 runs 13 residues. Trimming left V 4 bases short and J 10 bases short, with 14 bases between. Here the CDR3 reads CASSSGTDKEQFF. In nucleotides, the CDR3 is TGTGCCAGCAGCTCCGGGACTGATAAGGAGCAGTTCTTC.

The J gene is TRBJ2-1, the V gene TRBV4-2, with D perhaps matching TRBD2 (6 bases). CDR3 size: 14 residues. CDR1 and CDR2 from the germline V gene are LGHNA and YNFKEQ. Between the trimmed V and J ends, which lost 1 base and 8 bases, there was a span of 12 bases. CDR3 in amino acids: CASSQVSLADEQFF. In DNA form, the CDR3 reads TGTGCCAGCAGCCAAGTTTCACTAGCCGATGAGCAGTTCTTC.

This chain links TRBV29-1 with TRBJ1-4; perhaps TRBD1 as D (5 bases). CDR1 is SQVTM and CDR2 is ANQGSEA in the germline V gene. V shed 1 base and J shed 8 bases, with 11 bases lying between them. The CDR3 is 13 residues long. The CDR3 region has the DNA TGCAGCGTTGAAGGGCCAGGGTGGGAAAAACTGTTTTTT. It yields the protein CSVEGPGWEKLFF.

The gene calls are TRBV4-3 and TRBJ1-2; D not certain. The CDR3 spans 14 residues. The germline V gene encodes CDR1 LGHNA and CDR2 YSLEER. V dropped 1 base and J dropped 6 bases, with 12 bases sitting between them. CDR3 amino acids: CASSQVRGVNGYTF. CDR3 DNA: TGCGCCAGCAGCCAAGTCCGCGGAGTTAATGGCTACACCTTC.

This clonotype appeared a few times. In DNA form, the CDR3 reads TGTGCCATCAGTGGGGGGCTAGCCGAGACCCAGTACTTC. It is translated as CAISGGLAETQYF. This chain links TRBV10-3 with TRBJ2-5; tentative D call: TRBD1 (6 bases). Trimming took off 4 bases at V and 5 bases at J, with 11 bases between the two ends. Germline CDR1 reads ENHRY; CDR2 reads SYGVKD. The CDR3 is 13 amino acids.

This chain links TRBV7-8 with TRBJ2-5; 10 positions match TRBD1. Germline values: CDR1 SGHVS, CDR2 FQNEAQ. The CDR3 runs to 15 residues. Trimming at V came to 5 bases and at J to 5 bases, leaving 8 bases not matched to a gene. The CDR3 sequence is CASSQPGQGSETQYF. The CDR3 nucleotides read TGTGCCAGCAGCCAACCGGGACAGGGGAGCGAGACCCAGTACTTC.